The source of this T cell receptor (beta chain) is a study of cytomegalovirus exposure and HLA in healthy donors (dated by TCRdb to 2016 to 2017). Notes on the research overall: In an earlier analysis of approximately 500 of the donors, around 300 Gb of sequence data and about 110 million unique TCR beta sequences from 180 million or so T cells were reported. About 300 gigabases of sequencing data and around 90 million unique TCR sequences made up an early release that covered nearly 650 HLA-typed donors. Among the roughly 400 genotyped donors, 75% to 90% belonged to the genetic ancestry cluster associated with self-reported Caucasian donors. The study was designed to test whether signatures of past pathogen exposure could be identified by cataloging public T cell receptors. The T cell repertoires of roughly 660 subjects were profiled by immunosequencing and related to cytomegalovirus serostatus. A separate validation cohort of 100 to 150 different subjects was used in addition to the roughly 620-subject first cohort. To predict cytomegalovirus infection status, the study combined high-throughput TCR immunosequencing, statistical association of individual TCRs with disease status, and machine learning. A later analysis re-examined previously published TCR beta repertoires from roughly 650 donors and added high-resolution HLA genotyping to investigate patterns of TCR occurrence. Rather than drawing on any new phenotypic data, the later analysis identified candidate immune exposures from TCR beta sequences and the way those sequences occurred across donors. An earlier analysis of fewer than 700 of the donors applied high-throughput TCR beta sequencing to assess whether each TCR beta V gene segment acted as functional or pseudogenic. Donor age, sex, ethnicity and CMV serostatus were compiled alongside the repertoire data. A later genetic analysis took genome-wide SNP genotypes for 398 of the 666 donors and used that subset as a discovery cohort. Every discovery cohort repertoire had been produced on one sequencing platform. HLA typing covered class I and class II loci at four-digit resolution. Typing coverage differed by locus: A, B, C, DRB1 and DQB1 were typed in about 629-640 donors, DQA1 in 522, DPA1 in around 600, and DPB1 in 472. Roughly 5 DR-DQ haplotypes were handled as single units for association and clustering, since linkage in the cohort was strong. On average, around 200,000 unique TCR beta nucleotide sequences were sequenced per donor among more than 350 genotyped donors of the cohort, with about 17% of those sequences being non-productive. Beyond this particular receptor, the publication reports: When HLA alleles, especially DR and DQ, strongly co-occurred, TCR associations were difficult to assign to individual alleles. According to the authors, the approach could potentially be generalized to other disease states and immunological phenotypes. Several of the top co-occurrence clusters appeared to be linked to parvovirus B19, influenza, CMV and Epstein-Barr virus, according to a later analysis. Only TCR beta chains were sequenced in this cohort, and the absence of alpha or paired-chain data limited detectable features. In vitro tests confirmed that a few of the cytomegalovirus-associated TCR beta chains recognize cytomegalovirus antigens. Most TCR sequences were observed very rarely across donors, whereas some public TCRs were present in many individuals. According to a later analysis, most CMV-associated TCR beta chains appeared to be HLA-restricted, and the HLA associations seemed to be driven largely by CMV exposure. CMV serostatus was the only immune exposure information available for the cohort. A later genetic analysis associated a missense DCLRE1C variant with V-gene and J-gene trimming of TCR beta chains, and an independent cohort replicated the association. A further reported finding was that TCR beta sequences accurately predicted the HLA-A and HLA-B alleles for most subjects in the first cohort. Some IMGT-functional V segments, including TRBV6-2 and TRBV6-3, could not be told apart with the 87-base-pair reads, so those segments were excluded. In a later analysis, HLA-associated TCR beta chains were found to be more clonally expanded and to have lower generation probabilities than equally common non-associated chains. Specific HLA alleles were associated with 15,000 to 20,000 TCR beta sequences at a false discovery rate of 0.05 in a later analysis. A later analysis found that TCR association rates varied across HLA loci, with DRB1 alleles showing the most associated TCRs and HLA-C alleles the fewest. Because counts were too low, 15 to 20 rarely observed V segments, including chromosome 9 orphons, were excluded from the earlier analysis of a few hundred of the donors. A later genetic analysis reported fewer N-insertions in productive TCRs among donors in an Asian-associated ancestry cluster than the roughly 670-donor mean. In the study, 150 to 200 TCR beta chains were listed as associated with cytomegalovirus. Because HLA typing was missing for some donors at each locus, association tests included only the typed subset. Correlated functional status among segregating V segments might be attributable to linkage disequilibrium, but an unknown experimental factor could not be ruled out. The classifier was reported to diagnose cytomegalovirus status with high specificity and sensitivity in both the original cohort and the validation cohort. In an earlier analysis of fewer than 700 of the donors, most TCR beta V segments appeared in productive rearrangements about 87% or about 30% of the time, broadly matching IMGT annotations. A cluster of highly shared sequence variants was judged likely to be a technical artifact of the sequencing pipeline. Presence/absence analyses assumed roughly uniform sequencing depth across donors, an assumption that may not hold.

The cohort consisted of 650 to 700 healthy bone marrow donors. At the time of sampling, every cohort member was nominally healthy, though immune exposures that went unrecorded were likely present. The donor was CMV seronegative and belonged to the group of around 350 seronegative cohort members. A peripheral blood sample was provided by each donor, and peripheral blood mononuclear cells were used for TCR beta sequencing. The Qiagen DNeasy Blood Extraction Kit was used to extract genomic DNA from the blood cell samples. Libraries were prepared through the immunoSEQ multiplex PCR assay. For the multiplex PCR, a mixture combining 60 forward primers for TCR Vbeta segments and 13 reverse primers for TCR Jbeta segments was used. Amplification of the CDR3 region of rearranged TCR beta genes was performed with a multiplex PCR assay on genomic DNA. Amplified TCR beta libraries were sequenced as 87-base-pair reads on the Illumina HiSeq System. In the source study's methods: A later analysis counted approximately 74 million unique TCR beta chains across the 666 repertoires, and some 12 million of these chains were shared by at least two donors. To remove PCR and sequencing errors, raw reads were error-corrected and collapsed into unique sequences using a nearest-neighbor algorithm that merged closely related sequences. Alignment of CDR3 sequences to IMGT reference sequences was used to assign V, D and J gene segments. For a sequence to be retained, a match of at least six nucleotides to both a V gene segment and a J gene segment was required. Rearrangements were called productive when the CDR3 lacked stop codons and stayed in frame with V and J; all others were non-productive. Following IMGT convention, CDR3 was defined as the stretch from the second conserved V-encoded cysteine to the conserved J-encoded phenylalanine. Sequences without an unambiguous match to a single V gene segment were excluded from the earlier analysis of 587 of the donors. In an earlier analysis of some 590 of the donors, a V segment was called functional when productive rearrangements were above 56.7%, and segregating when the standard deviation between donors exceeded 5%. A statistical classification framework was developed to diagnose cytomegalovirus status using the catalog of TCR beta chain sequences. In a later analysis, V and J genes were assigned by comparing TCR nucleotide sequences against IMGT/GENE-DB human TR gene sequences. Using the TCRdist pipeline, a later analysis assigned CDR3 sequences along with most-parsimonious VDJ recombination scenarios. In a later analysis, each TCR beta chain was defined by its CDR3 amino acid sequence together with its V-gene family, and reads lacking a unique V-gene family were excluded. A later analysis removed roughly 590 highly shared, low-generation-probability nucleotide sequences to deal with suspected cross-contamination and a sequencing artifact. In a later analysis, a clonal expansion index for each public chain was calculated from normalized within-repertoire ranks of inferred template counts. A later analysis computed generation probabilities with a VDJ recombination model fitted to out-of-frame rearrangements, and checked the results against IGoR. Hypergeometric tests were used in a later analysis to score TCR-TCR, TCR-HLA and TCR-CMV co-occurrence, with a repertoire-size bias correction applied to the TCR pairs. To estimate false discovery rates, a later analysis permuted the HLA or CMV assignments 20 times. In a later analysis, co-occurring TCRs were grouped with DBSCAN, and TCRdist sequence similarity was added when clustering was performed within HLA-allele-positive subsets. Repertoires with fewer than 30,000 or more than 120,000 public chains were left out of co-occurrence clustering, as were about 5 repertoires with anomalous nucleotide sharing. TCRdb's version of the immuneACCESS table is confined to in-frame rearrangements and falls short of the full clone set. An unresolved V gene accounts for under half of the shortfall where checked; the remainder is of unknown origin. The V and J calls and clone size are taken from that table; D and trimming were inferred from the DNA. A total of more than 110,000 clones appear in this sample, more than 75% of them only once. Of the sample, 3.5% to 5% is held by the ten largest clones.

Worth noting for this clone: This receptor's antigen is unknown. Per-base qualities were not stored, and no clone one base away is much larger.

Per the germline V gene, SGDLS is the CDR1 and YYNGEE is the CDR2. V is trimmed back by 7 bases and J by 5 bases, and the junction contains 2 bases that no gene match accounts for. Taken from cysteine to phenylalanine, the CDR3 has 12 residues. Only the CDR3 DNA is retained, 36 bases long and in frame from the first base. The sample taken for sequencing was PBMCs. This chain is built from TRBV9 and TRBJ2-2; a stretch of 7 junction bases matches TRBD2. The receptor's source is a man between 18 and 35 years old in good health and CMV-seronegative. DNA sequence: TGTGCCAGCGGGGGGGGTACCGGGGAGCTGTTTTTT. This translates into CASGGGTGELFF.